The entry below describes one T cell receptor (beta chain). The sample originates from a study of control samples from healthy donors and cancer patients. This table comes from immunoSEQ multiplex PCR, and its TCRdb copy is limited to in-frame clones, with some not included. The repertoire includes around 79,000 clones, over 85% of them detected once, and about 1.3% sits in the top ten. This CDR3 region has 12 residues. Deletions cut 3 bases from V and 4 bases from J, with 7 bases between. Germline V gene sequence: CDR1 SGHRS, CDR2 YFSETQ. This clonotype was sampled from a woman between 35 and 50 years old with lung cancer. This chain links TRBV5-1 with TRBJ1-1; TRBD1 might be the D (5 bases). The specimen was PBMCs. The CDR3 here is CASSWQGTEAFF. Written as DNA, the CDR3 is TGCGCCAGCAGCTGGCAGGGCACTGAAGCTTTCTTT.